This TCR beta chain was profiled in a study of T cells in localized non-small cell lung cancer. Notes on the study in general: In adjacent lung, a median roughly 60 of the top 100 tumor clones were found.

TCRdb keeps only in-frame clones here, not all; method: immunoSEQ multiplex PCR. The sample has around 64,000 clones, around 81% seen once; the top ten hold less than 5.5%. V gave up 6 bases and J gave up 5 bases, with 14 bases separating them. This CDR3 spans 14 amino acids. Germline V gene lookup returns CDR1 MNHNY and CDR2 SVGAGI (reference sequence). Only a few counts were recorded for this clone. Its specificity is unknown. Sample: PBMCs, taken before any cancer treatment. The TCR was taken from a man aged 35 to 69 with stage II lung adenocarcinoma. J is TRBJ2-1 and V is TRBV6-6, with D perhaps TRBD1 or TRBD2 (5 bases each). The CDR3, as DNA: TGTGCCAGCAGACCGGGGCCTAGAAACAATGAGCAGTTCTTC. It yields the protein CASRPGPRNNEQFF.